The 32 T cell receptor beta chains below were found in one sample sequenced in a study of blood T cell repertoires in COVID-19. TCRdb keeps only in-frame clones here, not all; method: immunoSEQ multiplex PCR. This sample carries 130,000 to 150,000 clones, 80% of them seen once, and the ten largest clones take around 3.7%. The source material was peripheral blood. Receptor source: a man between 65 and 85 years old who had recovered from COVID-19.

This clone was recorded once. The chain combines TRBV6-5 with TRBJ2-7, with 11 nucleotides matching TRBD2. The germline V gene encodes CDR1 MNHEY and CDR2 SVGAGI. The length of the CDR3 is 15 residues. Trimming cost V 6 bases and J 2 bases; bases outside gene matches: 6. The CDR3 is CASSPGLAGTYEQYF. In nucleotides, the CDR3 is TGTGCCAGCAGCCCCGGACTAGCGGGCACCTACGAGCAGTACTTC.

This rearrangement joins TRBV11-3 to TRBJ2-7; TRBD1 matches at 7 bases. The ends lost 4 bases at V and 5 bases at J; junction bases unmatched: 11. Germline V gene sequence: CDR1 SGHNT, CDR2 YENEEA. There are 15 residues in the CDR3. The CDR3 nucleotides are TGTGCCAGCAGCTACCACAGGGGCCCTCGGGACGAGCAGTACTTC. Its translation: CASSYHRGPRDEQYF.

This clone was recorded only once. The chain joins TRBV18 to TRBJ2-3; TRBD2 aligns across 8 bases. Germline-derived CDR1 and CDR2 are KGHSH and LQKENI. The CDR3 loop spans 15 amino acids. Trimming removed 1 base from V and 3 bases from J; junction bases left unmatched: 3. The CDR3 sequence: CASSPQRETTDTQYF. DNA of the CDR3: TGTGCCAGCTCACCACAGCGGGAGACTACAGATACGCAGTATTTT.

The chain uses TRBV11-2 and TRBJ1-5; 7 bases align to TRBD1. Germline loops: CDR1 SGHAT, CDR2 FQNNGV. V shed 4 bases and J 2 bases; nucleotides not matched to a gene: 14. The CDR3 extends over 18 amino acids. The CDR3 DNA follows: TGTGCCAGCAGCTCCACACCCCCCGACAGGGCTGGCAATCAGCCCCAGCATTTT. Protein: CASSSTPPDRAGNQPQHF.

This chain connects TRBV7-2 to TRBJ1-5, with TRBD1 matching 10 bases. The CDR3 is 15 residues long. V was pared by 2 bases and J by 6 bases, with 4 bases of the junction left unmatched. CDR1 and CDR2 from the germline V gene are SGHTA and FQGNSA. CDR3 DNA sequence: TGTGCCAGCAGCTTAAGGACAGGGGGTTTTCAGCCCCAGCATTTT. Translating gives CASSLRTGGFQPQHF.

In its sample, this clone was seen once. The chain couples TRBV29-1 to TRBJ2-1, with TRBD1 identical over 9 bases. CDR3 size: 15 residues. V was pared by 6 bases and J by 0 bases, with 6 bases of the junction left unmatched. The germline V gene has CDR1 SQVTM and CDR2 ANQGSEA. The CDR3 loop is CSVPRQGGSYNEQFF. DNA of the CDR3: TGCAGCGTCCCCAGACAGGGGGGCTCCTACAATGAGCAGTTCTTC.

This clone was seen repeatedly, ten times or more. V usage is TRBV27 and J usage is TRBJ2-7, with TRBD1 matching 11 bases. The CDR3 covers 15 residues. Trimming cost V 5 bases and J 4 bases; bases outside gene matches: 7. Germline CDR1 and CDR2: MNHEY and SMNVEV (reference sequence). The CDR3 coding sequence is TGTGCCAGCAGTGCATCCGGGACAGGGGGGTACGAGCAGTACTTC. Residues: CASSASGTGGYEQYF.

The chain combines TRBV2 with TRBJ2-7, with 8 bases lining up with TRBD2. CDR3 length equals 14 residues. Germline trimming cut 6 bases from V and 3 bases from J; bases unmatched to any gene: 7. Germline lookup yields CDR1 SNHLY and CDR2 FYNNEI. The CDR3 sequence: CASRGGAGDYEQYF. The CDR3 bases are TGTGCCAGCAGGGGGGGAGCGGGGGACTACGAGCAGTACTTC.

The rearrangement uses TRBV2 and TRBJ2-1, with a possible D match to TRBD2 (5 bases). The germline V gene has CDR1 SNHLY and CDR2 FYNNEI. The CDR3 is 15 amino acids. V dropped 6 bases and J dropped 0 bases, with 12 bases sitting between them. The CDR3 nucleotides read TGTGCCAGCAGCAAACTAGTCGACTCCTACAATGAGCAGTTCTTC. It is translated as CASSKLVDSYNEQFF.

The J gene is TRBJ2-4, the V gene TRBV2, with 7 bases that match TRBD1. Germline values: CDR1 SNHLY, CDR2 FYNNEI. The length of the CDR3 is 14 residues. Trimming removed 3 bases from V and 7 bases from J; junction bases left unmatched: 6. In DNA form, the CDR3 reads TGTGCCAGCAGTGAGACAGGGATCCGGAACATTCAGTACTTC. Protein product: CASSETGIRNIQYF.

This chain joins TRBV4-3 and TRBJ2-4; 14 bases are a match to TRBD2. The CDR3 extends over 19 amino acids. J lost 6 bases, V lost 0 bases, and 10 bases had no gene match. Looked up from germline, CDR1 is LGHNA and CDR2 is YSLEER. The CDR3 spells CASSQEFTGLAGDLNIQYF. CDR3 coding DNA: TGCGCCAGCAGCCAAGAATTCACGGGACTAGCGGGAGACTTAAACATTCAGTACTTC.

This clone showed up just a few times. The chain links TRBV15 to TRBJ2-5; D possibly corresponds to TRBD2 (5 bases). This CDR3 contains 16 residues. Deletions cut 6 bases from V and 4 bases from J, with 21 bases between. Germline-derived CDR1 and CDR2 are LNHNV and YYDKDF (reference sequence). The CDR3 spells CATRSVNFPEGETQYF. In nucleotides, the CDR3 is TGTGCCACCAGGTCTGTAAACTTCCCCGAGGGAGAGACCCAGTACTTC.

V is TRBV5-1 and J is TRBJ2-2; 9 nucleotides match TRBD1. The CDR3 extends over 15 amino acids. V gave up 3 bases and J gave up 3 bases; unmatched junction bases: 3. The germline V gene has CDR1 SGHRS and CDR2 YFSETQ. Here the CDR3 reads CASSSGQGHTGELFF. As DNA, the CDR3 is TGCGCCAGCAGCTCTGGACAGGGGCACACCGGGGAGCTGTTTTTT.

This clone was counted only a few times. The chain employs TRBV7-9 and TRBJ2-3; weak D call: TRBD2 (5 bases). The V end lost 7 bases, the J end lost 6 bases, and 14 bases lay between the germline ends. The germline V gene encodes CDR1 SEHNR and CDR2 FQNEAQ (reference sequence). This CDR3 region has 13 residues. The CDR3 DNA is TGTGCCAGCACCTCCCGGGGTAGTGATACGCAGTATTTT. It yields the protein CASTSRGSDTQYF.

The CDR3 sequence is CASSIDSGGTYNEQFF. The DNA of the CDR3 is TGTGCCAGTAGTATAGATAGCGGGGGGACCTACAATGAGCAGTTCTTC. J is TRBJ2-1 and V is TRBV19; 10 bases line up with TRBD2. The ends lost 0 bases at V and 2 bases at J; junction bases unmatched: 1. Per the germline V gene, CDR1 is LNHDA and CDR2 is SQIVND (reference sequence). CDR3 length: 16 residues.

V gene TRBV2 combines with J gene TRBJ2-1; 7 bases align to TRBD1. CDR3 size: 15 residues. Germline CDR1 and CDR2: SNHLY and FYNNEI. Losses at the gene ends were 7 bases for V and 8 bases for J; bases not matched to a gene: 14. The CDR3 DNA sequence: TGTGCCAGCACTACTCAATGGACAGGTGGCGATGAGCAGTTCTTC. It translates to CASTTQWTGGDEQFF. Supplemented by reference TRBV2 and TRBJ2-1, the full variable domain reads EPEVTQTPSHQVTQMGQEVILRCVPISNHLYFYWYRQILGQKVEFLVSFYNNEISEKSEIFDDQFSVERPDGSNFTLKIRSTKLEDSAMYFCASTTQWTGGDEQFFGPGTRLTVL.

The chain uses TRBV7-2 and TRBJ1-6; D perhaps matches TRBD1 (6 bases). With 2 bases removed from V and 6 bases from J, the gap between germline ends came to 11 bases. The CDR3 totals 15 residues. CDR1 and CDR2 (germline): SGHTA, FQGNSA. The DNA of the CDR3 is TGTGCCAGCAGCTTAACGGGGGGCAGTAATTCACCCCTCCACTTT. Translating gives CASSLTGGSNSPLHF. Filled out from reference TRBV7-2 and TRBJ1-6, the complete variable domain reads GAGVSQSPSNKVTEKGKDVELRCDPISGHTALYWYRQSLGQGLEFLIYFQGNSAPDKSGLPSDRFSAERTGGSVSTLTIQRTQQEDSAVYLCASSLTGGSNSPLHFGNGTRLTVT.

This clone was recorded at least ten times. The DNA for the CDR3 is TGTGCCAGCAGTTCCCCCTCAGGGGGCTCCTACAATGAGCAGTTCTTC. Residues: CASSSPSGGSYNEQFF. The chain recombines TRBV6-2 or TRBV6-3 with TRBJ2-1; TRBD1 agrees at 7 bases. V lost 4 bases, J lost 0 bases, and 6 bases stayed unmatched. The germline CDR1 and CDR2 sequences are MNHEY and SVGEGT. The CDR3 extends over 16 amino acids.

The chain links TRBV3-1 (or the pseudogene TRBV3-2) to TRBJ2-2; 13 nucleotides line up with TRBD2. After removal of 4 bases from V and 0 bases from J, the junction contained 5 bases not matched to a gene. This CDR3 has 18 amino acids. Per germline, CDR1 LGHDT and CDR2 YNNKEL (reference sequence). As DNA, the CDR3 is TGTGCCAGCAGCCCTTGGACTAGCGGGAGTTCGAACACCGGGGAGCTGTTTTTT. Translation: CASSPWTSGSSNTGELFF.

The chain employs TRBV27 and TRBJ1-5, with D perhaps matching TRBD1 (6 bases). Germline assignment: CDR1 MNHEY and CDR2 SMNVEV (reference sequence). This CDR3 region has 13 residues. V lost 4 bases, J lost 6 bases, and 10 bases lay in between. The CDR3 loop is CASSYREGQPQHF. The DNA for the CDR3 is TGTGCCAGCAGTTACAGGGAGGGTCAGCCCCAGCATTTT.

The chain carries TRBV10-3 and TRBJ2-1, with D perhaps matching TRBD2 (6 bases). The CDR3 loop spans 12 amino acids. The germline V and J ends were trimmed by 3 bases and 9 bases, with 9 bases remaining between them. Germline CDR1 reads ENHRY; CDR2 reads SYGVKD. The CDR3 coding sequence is TGTGCCATCAGTGATGGCGGGGTTGAGCAGTTCTTC. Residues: CAISDGGVEQFF.

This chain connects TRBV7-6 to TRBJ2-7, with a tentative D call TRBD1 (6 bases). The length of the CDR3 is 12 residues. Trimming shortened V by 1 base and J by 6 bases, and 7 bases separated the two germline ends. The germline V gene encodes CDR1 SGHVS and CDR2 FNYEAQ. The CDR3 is CASSLVQGEQYF. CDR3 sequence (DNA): TGTGCCAGCAGCTTAGTACAGGGCGAGCAGTACTTC.

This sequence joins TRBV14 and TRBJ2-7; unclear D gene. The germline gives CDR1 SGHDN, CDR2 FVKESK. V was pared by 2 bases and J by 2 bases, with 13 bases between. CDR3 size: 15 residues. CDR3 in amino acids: CASSQRPGSPYEQYF. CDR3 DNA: TGTGCCAGCAGCCAACGGCCAGGTTCTCCCTACGAGCAGTACTTC.

The CDR3 region is CTSSQEASGANVLTF. The CDR3 bases are TGCACCAGCAGCCAAGAGGCCTCTGGGGCCAACGTCCTGACTTTC. V gene TRBV1 combines with J gene TRBJ2-6; TRBD1, the table's D call, lacks a check against the DNA. TRBV1 is a pseudogene. The CDR3 is 15 residues long.

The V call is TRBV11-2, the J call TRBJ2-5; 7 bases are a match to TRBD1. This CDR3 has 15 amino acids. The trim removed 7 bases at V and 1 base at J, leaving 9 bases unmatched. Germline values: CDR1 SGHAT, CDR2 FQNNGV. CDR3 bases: TGTGCCAGCATCCCCGGGACAGCGTTCCAAGAGACCCAGTACTTC. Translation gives CASIPGTAFQETQYF. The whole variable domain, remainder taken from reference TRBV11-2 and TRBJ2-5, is EAGVAQSPRYKIIEKRQSVAFWCNPISGHATLYWYQQILGQGPKLLIQFQNNGVVDDSQLPKDRFSAERLKGVDSTLKIQPAKLEDSAVYLCASIPGTAFQETQYFGPGTRLLVL.

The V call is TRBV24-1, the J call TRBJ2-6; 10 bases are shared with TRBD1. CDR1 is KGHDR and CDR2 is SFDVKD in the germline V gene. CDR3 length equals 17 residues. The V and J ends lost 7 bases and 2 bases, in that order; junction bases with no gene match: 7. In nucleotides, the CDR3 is TGTGCCACCAGGGGACAGGGGTTGATTCCTGGGGCCAACGTCCTGACTTTC. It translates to CATRGQGLIPGANVLTF.

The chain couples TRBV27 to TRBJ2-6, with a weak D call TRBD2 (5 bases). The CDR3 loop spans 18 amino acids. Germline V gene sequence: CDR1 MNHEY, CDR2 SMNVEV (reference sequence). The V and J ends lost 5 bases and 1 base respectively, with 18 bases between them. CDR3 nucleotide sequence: TGTGCCAGCAGTACGACGGGCGGCGGGTATTCTGGGGCCAACGTCCTGACTTTC. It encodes CASSTTGGGYSGANVLTF.

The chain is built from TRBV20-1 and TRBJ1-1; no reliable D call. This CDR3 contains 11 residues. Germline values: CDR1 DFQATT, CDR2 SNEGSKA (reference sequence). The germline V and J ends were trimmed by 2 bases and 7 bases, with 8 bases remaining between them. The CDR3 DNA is TGCAGTGCTAGATACGATAGTGAAGCTTTCTTT. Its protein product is CSARYDSEAFF.

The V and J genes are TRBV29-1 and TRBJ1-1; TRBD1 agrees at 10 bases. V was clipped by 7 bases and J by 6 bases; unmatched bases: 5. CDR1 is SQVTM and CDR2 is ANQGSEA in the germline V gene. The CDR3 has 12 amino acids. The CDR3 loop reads CSADRGSSEAFF. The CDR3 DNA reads TGCAGCGCGGACAGGGGGAGTTCTGAAGCTTTCTTT. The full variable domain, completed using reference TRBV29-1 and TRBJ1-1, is SAVISQKPSRDICQRGTSLTIQCQVDSQVTMMFWYRQQPGQSLTLIATANQGSEATYESGFVIDKFPISRPNLTFSTLTVSNMSPEDSSIYLCSADRGSSEAFFGQGTRLTVV.

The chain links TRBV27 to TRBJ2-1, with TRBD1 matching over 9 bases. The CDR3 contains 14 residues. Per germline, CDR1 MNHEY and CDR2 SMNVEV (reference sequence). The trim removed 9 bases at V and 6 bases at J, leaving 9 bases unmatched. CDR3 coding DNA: TGTGCCAGTGGACGGGACAGGGAACGCAATGAGCAGTTCTTC. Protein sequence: CASGRDRERNEQFF.

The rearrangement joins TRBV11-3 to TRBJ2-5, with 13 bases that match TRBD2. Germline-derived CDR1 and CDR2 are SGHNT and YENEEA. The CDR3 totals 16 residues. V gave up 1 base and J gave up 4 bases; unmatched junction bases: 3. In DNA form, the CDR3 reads TGTGCCAGCAGCTTAGGGACTAGCGGGAGTGGAGAGACCCAGTACTTC. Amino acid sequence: CASSLGTSGSGETQYF.

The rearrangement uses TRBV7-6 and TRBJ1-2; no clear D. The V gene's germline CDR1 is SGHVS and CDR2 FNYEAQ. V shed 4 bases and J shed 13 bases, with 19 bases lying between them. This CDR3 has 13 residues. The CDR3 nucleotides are TGTGCCAGCAGCTCCAATGTGCCCGCTGAGTTCACCTTC. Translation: CASSSNVPAEFTF.